This T cell receptor (beta chain) was sequenced during a study of blood T cell repertoires in COVID-19. About the study: Specimens from acute and convalescent COVID-19 originated in the United States, Italy and Spain.

Germline CDR1 GTSNPN, CDR2 SVGIG (reference sequence). Germline trimming cut 1 base from V and 5 bases from J; bases unmatched to any gene: 0. CDR3 length equals 13 residues. Here immunoSEQ multiplex PCR was the method, and the copy in TCRdb shows in-frame clones only, minus some. In the table there are more than 150,000 clones, roughly 80% of which are singletons. The source is a man aged 55 to 70 with active or convalescent COVID-19. The material sequenced was peripheral blood. This sequence joins TRBV30 and TRBJ1-5; TRBD1 matches at 9 bases. The CDR3 sequence is CAWSGTGDQPQHF. CDR3 sequence (DNA): TGTGCCTGGAGTGGGACAGGGGATCAGCCCCAGCATTTT.